These 22 T cell receptor beta chains originate from one sample sequenced in a study of T cell repertoires in cytomegalovirus infection (dated by TCRdb to between 2019 and 2020). Interpreted using the paper, the treatment or condition label stands for: in vitro stimulation with specific CMV peptide epitopes to enrich CMV-specific T cells. No cognate antigen is known for these TCRs. Sequencer: Illumina HiSeq 1500. The public reads were reprocessed in TCRdb via fastp at Q25 and MiXCR, keeping in-frame beta chains. One record per CDR3 amino acid sequence lists the most common genes and DNA. This sample has 550,000 to 700,000 distinct CDR3 sequences in its table, and roughly 42% of those were observed once. 48% of the sample is held by the ten biggest clonotypes. Sequencing used cultured PBMCs, obtained from culture after CMV antigen stimulation. These receptors originate from a human donor in good health (CMV status not recorded). Some clones in this sample may be carry-over from other donors' samples.

This clonotype was observed a handful of times. The CDR3 DNA reads TGTGCCAGCAGCCGACAGGGAACCCAGCATTTT. Translation: CASSRQGTQHF. V usage is TRBV6-2 or TRBV6-3 and J usage is TRBJ1-5; 7 nucleotides match TRBD1. Germline-derived CDR1 and CDR2 are MNHEY and SVGEGT. This CDR3 spans 11 amino acids. Losses at the gene ends were 6 bases for V and 11 bases for J; bases not matched to a gene: 4.

The CDR3 loop is CASSQEGQHHYEQYF. CDR3 coding DNA: TGCGCCAGCAGCCAAGAAGGACAGCATCACTACGAGCAGTACTTC. The chain combines TRBV4-3 with TRBJ2-7; D might be TRBD1 (6 bases). The CDR3 length is 15 residues. Germline CDR1 and CDR2: LGHNA and YSLEER. Trimming removed 0 bases at V and 3 bases at J, with 12 bases between.

V usage is TRBV20-1 and J usage is TRBJ1-5; 7 bases are shared with TRBD1. This CDR3 is built from 13 residues. The germline V gene has CDR1 DFQATT and CDR2 SNEGSKA (reference sequence). As DNA, the CDR3 is TGCAGCCTAGGCGGCAGGGGGAATCAGCCCCAGCATTTT. Translated, it gives CSLGGRGNQPQHF.

The chain recombines TRBV7-4 with TRBJ2-2; D call uncertain. Trimming removed 3 bases at V and 8 bases at J, with 10 bases between. The germline V gene has CDR1 SGHVT and CDR2 SQSDAQ. The CDR3 is 13 residues long. This chain's CDR3 is CASSFSGYGELFF. The DNA for the CDR3 is TGTGCCAGCAGCTTTTCCGGATATGGGGAGCTGTTTTTT.

This clonotype has a handful of counts. The rearrangement links TRBV12-3 or TRBV12-4 to TRBJ2-7, with 7 bases fitting TRBD1. V trimming: 5 bases; J trimming: 13 bases; junction bases outside the gene matches: 8. The CDR3 consists of 11 residues. CDR3 sequence reads: CASSLRDRVYF. The CDR3 DNA sequence: TGTGCCAGCAGTCTCCGGGACAGAGTCTACTTC.

The chain links TRBV4-1 to TRBJ2-2; D is unresolved. The germline V and J ends were trimmed by 1 base and 7 bases, with 7 bases remaining between them. The CDR3 spans 13 residues. Germline values: CDR1 MGHRA, CDR2 YSYEKL. CDR3 bases: TGCGCCAGCAGCCAAGGGCGGATCGGGGAGCTGTTTTTT. It yields the protein CASSQGRIGELFF.

DNA of the CDR3: TGTGCCAGCAGCCCACAGGGTGCAGGGTCCTACAATGAGCAGTTCTTC. Translation: CASSPQGAGSYNEQFF. The genes are TRBV7-2 and TRBJ2-1, with D perhaps matching TRBD1 (6 bases). The CDR3 consists of 16 residues. Trimming took off 5 bases at V and 1 base at J, with 15 bases between the two ends. CDR1 is SGHTA, CDR2 FQGNSA, per germline.

In its sample, this clonotype was seen once. V is TRBV5-1 and J is TRBJ2-3, with D possibly TRBD2 on 6 matching bases. Germline loops: CDR1 SGHRS, CDR2 YFSETQ. The ends were cut back, 4 bases at V and 2 bases at J, with 17 bases in the middle. The CDR3 runs to 16 residues. Here the CDR3 reads CASSQGGDGYTDTQYF. In nucleotides, the CDR3 is TGCGCCAGCAGCCAGGGCGGGGACGGATACACAGATACGCAGTATTTT.

V is TRBV2 and J is TRBJ2-1; 11 positions match TRBD2. Per the germline V gene, CDR1 is SNHLY and CDR2 is FYNNEI. The junction had 7 bases not matched to a gene; V was cut back by 5 bases and J by 4 bases. The CDR3 has 16 residues. The CDR3 nucleotides are TGTGCCAGCAGTTTAGCGGGGGGGGCCCCTTACAATGAGCAGTTCTTC. This translates into CASSLAGGAPYNEQFF.

The V gene is TRBV2, the J gene TRBJ2-2; D could derive from TRBD1 or TRBD2 (7 bases each). Germline V gene sequence: CDR1 SNHLY, CDR2 FYNNEI. V was pared by 2 bases and J by 6 bases, with 10 bases between. The CDR3 has 14 amino acids. The CDR3 reads CASSEQGGSGELFF. Written as DNA, the CDR3 is TGTGCCAGCAGTGAACAGGGGGGGTCCGGGGAGCTGTTTTTT.

The chain is built from TRBV7-8 and TRBJ1-1, with TRBD1 identical over 8 bases. CDR1 SGHVS and CDR2 FQNEAQ come from the germline V gene. The V segment lost 5 bases and the J segment 7 bases; nucleotides outside the gene matches: 3. The CDR3 spans 12 residues. For the CDR3, the DNA is TGTGCCAGCAGCGGGACAGGCCATGAAGCTTTCTTT. Protein sequence: CASSGTGHEAFF.

The V gene is TRBV6-1, the J gene TRBJ1-5; D is possibly TRBD1 (5 bases). V lost 3 bases to trimming and J lost 6 bases, with 12 bases between them. The germline V gene encodes CDR1 MNHNS and CDR2 SASEGT. CDR3 size: 14 residues. The CDR3 DNA follows: TGTGCCAGCAGTGACGGGGGGGGGATTCAGCCCCAGCATTTT. This encodes CASSDGGGIQPQHF.

This clonotype was detected only a few times. This chain links TRBV11-2 with TRBJ2-3; D could derive from TRBD1 or TRBD2 (5 bases each). This CDR3 has 15 amino acids. Trimming took 4 bases from V and 2 from J, leaving 13 bases between them. The V gene's germline CDR1 is SGHAT and CDR2 FQNNGV. CDR3 bases: TGTGCCAGCAGCTCCTACGGGACCGACACAGATACGCAGTATTTT. Amino acid sequence: CASSSYGTDTDTQYF.

This clonotype was counted between two and nine times. The chain employs TRBV7-2 and TRBJ2-2; D tentatively fits TRBD1 or TRBD2 (7 bases each). CDR1 SGHTA and CDR2 FQGNSA come from the germline V gene. The CDR3 is 15 amino acids. V was trimmed by 5 bases and J by 5 bases, leaving 15 bases between them. CDR3 region: CASSPGGAGTGELFF. The CDR3 nucleotides read TGTGCCAGCAGCCCAGGGGGGGCTGGAACCGGGGAGCTGTTTTTT.

Only a few counts were recorded for this clonotype. V gene TRBV6-6 combines with J gene TRBJ1-5; D is undetermined. Trimming pared 7 bases from V and 6 bases from J, leaving 13 bases between. The CDR3 runs to 13 residues. CDR1 is MNHNY, CDR2 SVGAGI, per germline (reference sequence). The CDR3 region is CASTLRDGQPQHF. The CDR3 DNA reads TGTGCCAGCACCCTAAGGGATGGTCAGCCCCAGCATTTT.

The chain employs TRBV20-1 and TRBJ2-2; 13 bases agree with TRBD2. This CDR3 has 16 residues. V dropped 5 bases and J dropped 6; count of bases not matched to a gene: 9. In germline, CDR1 is DFQATT, CDR2 SNEGSKA (reference sequence). The CDR3: CSAAPLAGGLSGELFF. The CDR3 nucleotides read TGCAGTGCTGCCCCACTAGCGGGGGGGCTTTCCGGGGAGCTGTTTTTT.

The rearrangement joins TRBV7-9 to TRBJ2-3; a possible D gene is TRBD1 (5 bases). The CDR3 is 16 residues long. Germline V lookup: CDR1 SEHNR, CDR2 FQNEAQ (reference sequence). The V end was cut by 2 bases, the J end by 0 bases, with 12 bases between. CDR3 nucleotides: TGTGCCAGCAGCTTAAGGGGCTTTTCTAGCACAGATACGCAGTATTTT. It yields the protein CASSLRGFSSTDTQYF.

The rearrangement joins TRBV6-5 to TRBJ1-5; D possibly corresponds to TRBD1 (5 bases). Trimming took 2 bases from V and 1 from J, leaving 9 bases between them. The V gene's germline CDR1 is MNHEY and CDR2 SVGAGI. The CDR3 is 15 amino acids. The chain's CDR3 is CASSYGGSSNQPQHF. The DNA for the CDR3 is TGTGCCAGCAGTTACGGGGGTAGCAGCAATCAGCCCCAGCATTTT.

In its sample, this clonotype was seen a few times. V is TRBV7-8 and J is TRBJ2-3; TRBD1 matches 10 bases. In germline, CDR1 is SGHVS, CDR2 FQNEAQ. Trimming at V came to 3 bases and at J to 2 bases, leaving 2 bases not matched to a gene. The CDR3 is made up of 15 amino acids. CDR3 amino acids: CASSLDRGTTDTQYF. Here the CDR3 DNA reads TGTGCCAGCAGCTTGGACAGGGGGACCACAGATACGCAGTATTTT.

This clonotype has at least ten counts. CDR3 in amino acids: CASSLSRGQETQYF. In nucleotides, the CDR3 is TGTGCCAGCAGCTTAAGTAGAGGGCAAGAGACCCAGTACTTC. The V gene is TRBV7-2, the J gene TRBJ2-5, with D tentatively TRBD2 (5 bases). The CDR3 covers 14 residues. Trimming left V 2 bases short and J 2 bases short, with 9 bases between. The germline gives CDR1 SGHTA, CDR2 FQGNSA.

This clonotype was seen many times. This rearrangement joins TRBV7-2 to TRBJ2-7; 7 bases agree with TRBD2. Trimming took 0 bases from V and 2 from J; bases not matched to a gene: 4. Germline V gene lookup returns CDR1 SGHTA and CDR2 FQGNSA. The CDR3 is 15 residues long. Here the CDR3 DNA reads TGTGCCAGCAGCTTAGCACTAGCGCTTACCTACGAGCAGTACTTC. It translates to CASSLALALTYEQYF.

The chain uses TRBV19 and TRBJ2-4, with D possibly matching TRBD1 (6 bases). Germline CDR1 and CDR2: LNHDA and SQIVND (reference sequence). The V end was cut by 5 bases, the J end by 10 bases, with 9 bases between. CDR3 size: 11 residues. CDR3: CASSFTGIQYF. CDR3 coding DNA: TGTGCCAGTAGTTTCACAGGGATTCAGTACTTC.